This T cell receptor (beta chain) was sequenced in a study of blood T cell repertoires in COVID-19. This clone was detected a few times. Assay used: immunoSEQ multiplex PCR; TCRdb lists only in-frame clones, some missing. The repertoire has about 81,000 clones, 82% of them found once; the top ten carry roughly a tenth. V was pared by 4 bases and J by 0 bases, with 10 bases between. Germline V gene sequence: CDR1 LNHDA, CDR2 SQIVND (reference sequence). The CDR3 contains 15 residues. The sequence came from a man in his sixties with acute or convalescent COVID-19. The genes are TRBV19 and TRBJ1-3; tentatively, D is TRBD1 (5 bases). The sequenced sample consisted of peripheral blood. The chain's CDR3 is CASSNQGSSGNTIYF. The CDR3 DNA sequence: TGTGCCAGTAGTAACCAGGGCAGCTCTGGAAACACCATATATTTT.